Described below is a single T cell receptor beta chain sequence and its context. Its binding antigen is unknown. No base qualities exist here, and no much larger clone lies one base off it. This sample stems from a study of OX40 agonist ivuxolimab in advanced cancers. Turning to the overall study: The costimulatory receptor OX40 (CD134) was targeted by ivuxolimab, a fully human IgG2 agonistic monoclonal antibody. Intravenous ivuxolimab was administered to patients every 2 weeks at six dose levels: 0.01, 0.1, 0.3, 1.5, 3 and 10 mg/kg. Among the roughly 52 dose-escalation patients, about 19 had hepatocellular carcinoma, 15 or so melanoma, 9 renal cell carcinoma and 9 head and neck cancer. In the dose-escalation cohort, 82.7% of patients were male, and the mean age was around 65 years with a range of roughly 23 to 79. Prior anti-PD-1, anti-PD-L1 or anti-CTLA-4 therapy was permitted, and about 40% of dose-escalation patients had received checkpoint inhibitors. Partial responses were achieved by three dose-escalation patients, of whom one had hepatocellular carcinoma and two had cutaneous melanoma. The point of sequencing TCRbeta in the periphery was to test whether ivuxolimab changed TCR sequence diversity and drove clonal T-cell expansion. The paper reports the monotherapy dose-escalation portion (N = 52 patients) of the phase I ivuxolimab trial.

Genomic DNA was extracted from sorted cells for sequencing of the TCRbeta CDR3 region. The immunoSEQ Assay was used for sequencing of TCRbeta CDR3 regions. TCRdb provides this immuneACCESS table in a form limited to in-frame rearrangements. Some clones are lacking; in checked studies, under half of them reflect an unresolved V gene, and why the rest are absent is not known. This sample holds roughly 64,000 clones; around 84% were observed only once. Jointly, the top ten make up roughly 2.1% of the sample. General study outcomes and caveats: Antigen specificity was not determined for the clonally expanded peripheral T cells. In the 0.1-3.0 mg/kg groups, partial responders were among the patients with the lowest normalized peripheral clonal expansion, particularly in CD8+ T cells. After ivuxolimab, expanded clones were on average more numerous among CD8+ T cells than among CD4+ T cells. Low levels of normalized T-cell clonal expansion were also seen in some nonresponding patients. At doses of 0.1 to 3.0 mg/kg, clonal expansion of both CD4+ and CD8+ T cells in blood was seen between baseline and week 6.

The trial excluded patients who had a history of autoimmune disease or who were on systemic immunosuppression. In every dose cohort, peripheral blood was drawn for TCR sequencing at baseline, cycle 4 day 1, and cycle 7 day 1. The samples were taken from a phase I, first-in-human, multicenter, open-label dose-escalation trial of ivuxolimab. Adults with locally advanced or metastatic melanoma, renal cell carcinoma, hepatocellular carcinoma or head and neck squamous cell carcinoma were enrolled in the trial. Before TCR sequencing, CD4+ and CD8+ T cells were separately sorted from peripheral blood. For this chain, trimming is 0 bases at the V end and 0 bases at the J end, and the number of junction bases without a gene match is 2. In the germline V gene, CDR1 corresponds to MNHEY and CDR2 to SVGAGI. The CDR3 has 16 amino acids, counting the end cysteine and phenylalanine. Just the 48-base CDR3 DNA is kept, in frame starting at base 1.

Recombination linked TRBV6-5 to TRBJ1-3; the central 7 bases match TRBD1. The TCR originated in an adult with an advanced solid tumor such as melanoma, head and neck, liver or kidney cancer. This specimen consisted of CD4+ or CD8+ T cells sorted from blood, obtained in a trial of the OX40 agonist ivuxolimab. The DNA sequence is TGTGCCAGCAGTTACTCGAGGACAGGCTCTGGAAACACCATATATTTT. Translated, it reads CASSYSRTGSGNTIYF.